This TCR beta chain originates from a study of cytomegalovirus exposure and HLA in healthy donors. About the research overall: Earlier, 95 million to 130 million unique TCR beta sequences were recovered from about 200 million T cells by an analysis. Researchers found that about 84% of 350 to 500 genotyped donors fell within the Caucasian-associated ancestry cluster. Overall study findings and caveats: In vitro, three CMV-associated chains proved specific for CMV antigens.

In the PCR, 60 Vbeta and 13 Jbeta primers were used. Data came from immunoSEQ multiplex PCR; TCRdb stores just in-frame clones and leaves some out. The sample table includes tens of thousands of clones. The V end was cut by 6 bases, the J end by 2 bases, with 13 bases between. In germline, CDR1 is MNHEY, CDR2 SMNVEV (reference sequence). This CDR3 comprises 14 residues. Points on this clone: Its antigen is unknown.

The sample consisted of PBMCs. The TCR originated in an older woman in good health and CMV-seronegative. V and J are TRBV27 and TRBJ1-2, with D possibly matching TRBD1 (6 bases). CDR3 DNA: TGTGCCAGCAGGAACCGGGACACGAACTATGGCTACACCTTC. Translated: CASRNRDTNYGYTF.